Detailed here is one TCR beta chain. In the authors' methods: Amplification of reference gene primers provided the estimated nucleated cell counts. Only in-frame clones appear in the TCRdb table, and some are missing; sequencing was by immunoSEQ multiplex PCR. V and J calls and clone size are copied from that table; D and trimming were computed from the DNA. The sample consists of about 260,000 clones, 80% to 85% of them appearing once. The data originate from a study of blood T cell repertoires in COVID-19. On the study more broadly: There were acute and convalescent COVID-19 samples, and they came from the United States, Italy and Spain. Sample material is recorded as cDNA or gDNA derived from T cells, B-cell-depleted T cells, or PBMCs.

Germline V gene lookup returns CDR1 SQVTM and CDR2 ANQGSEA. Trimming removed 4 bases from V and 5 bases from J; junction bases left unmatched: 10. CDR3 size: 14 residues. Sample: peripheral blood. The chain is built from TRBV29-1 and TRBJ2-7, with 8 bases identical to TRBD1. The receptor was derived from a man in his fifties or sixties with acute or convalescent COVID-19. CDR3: CSVVTGASRNEQYF. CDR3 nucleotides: TGCAGCGTTGTGACAGGGGCCTCCAGGAACGAGCAGTACTTC.